This TCR beta chain stems from a study of CD8+CD57+ T cells in acquired aplastic anemia. Study details: DNA per sorted CD4+ or CD8+ sample ranged about 0.2 to 30 ug, averaging roughly 3.3 ug. The study's findings and limits: Patients had around 30 CD8+ CDR3 sequences in common with controls (the shared set).

The CDR3 runs to 16 residues. The use of genomic DNA as template underpinned the TCR beta VDJ and CDR3 profiling. TCRdb called the reads again in MiXCR, with one record for every CDR3 protein. Of 200,000 to 250,000 distinct CDR3 sequences listed, over 60% were seen once; the top ten hold approximately 30%. As concerns this clonotype: The antigen is unknown.

The genes are TRBV12-3 or TRBV12-4 and TRBJ1-5; 7 bases fit TRBD1. Sequencing input: sorted CD4+, CD8+, or CD8+CD57+ T cells (not recorded which) from PBMCs. The sequence was obtained from a human donor in good health. The CDR3, as DNA: TGTGCTAGTGGTTTGGACAGGAGTATTGGCAATCAGCCCCAGCATTTT. Protein product: CASGLDRSIGNQPQHF.